The T cell receptor beta chain described here comes from a study of T-cell reconstitution after alpha-beta-depleted transplantation in children. This clonotype occurred many times. TCRbeta library construction was performed incorporating unique molecular identifiers. TCRdb re-called the PCR reads through MiXCR, storing one row per CDR3 protein. The data contain approximately 590,000 distinct CDR3 sequences, roughly a tenth of them seen just once; the ten biggest clones take up 4% to 5%. The CDR3 contains 15 residues. With 2 bases removed from V and 3 bases from J, the gap between germline ends came to 13 bases. Germline V lookup: CDR1 SGHVS, CDR2 FNYEAQ.

This chain links TRBV7-6 with TRBJ1-2, with D possibly TRBD1 on 6 matching bases. This TCR derives from a human donor who donated a stem cell graft to a child with acute myeloid leukemia. The starting material was PBMCs from the stem cell graft donor, obtained from the stem cell graft. In DNA, the CDR3 is TGTGCCAGCAGCTTATCCCCAGGGGCGGACTATGGCTACACCTTC. Its protein is CASSLSPGADYGYTF.